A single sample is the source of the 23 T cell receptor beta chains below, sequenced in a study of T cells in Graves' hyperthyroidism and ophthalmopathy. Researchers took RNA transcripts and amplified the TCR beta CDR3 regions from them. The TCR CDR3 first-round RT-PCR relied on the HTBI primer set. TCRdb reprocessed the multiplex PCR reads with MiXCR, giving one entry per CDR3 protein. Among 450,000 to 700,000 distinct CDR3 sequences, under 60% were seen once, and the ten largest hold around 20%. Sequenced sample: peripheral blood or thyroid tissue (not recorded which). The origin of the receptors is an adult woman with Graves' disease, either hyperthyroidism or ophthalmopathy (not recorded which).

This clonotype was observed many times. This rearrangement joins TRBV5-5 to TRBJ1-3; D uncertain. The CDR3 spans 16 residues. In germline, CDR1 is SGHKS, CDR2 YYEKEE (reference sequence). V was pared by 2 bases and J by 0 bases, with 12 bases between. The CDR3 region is CASSLAGPLSGNTIYF. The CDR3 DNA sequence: TGTGCCAGCAGCTTAGCAGGACCCCTCTCTGGAAACACCATATATTTT.

CDR3: CASSWGTGGKPLHF. In DNA, the CDR3 is TGCGCCAGCAGTTGGGGGACAGGGGGCAAACCCCTCCACTTT. This chain joins TRBV5-1 and TRBJ1-6; 12 nucleotides line up with TRBD1. The CDR3 covers 14 residues. The V gene end was trimmed by 5 bases and the J gene end by 12 bases; junction bases not matched to a gene: 6. Germline V gene lookup returns CDR1 SGHRS and CDR2 YFSETQ.

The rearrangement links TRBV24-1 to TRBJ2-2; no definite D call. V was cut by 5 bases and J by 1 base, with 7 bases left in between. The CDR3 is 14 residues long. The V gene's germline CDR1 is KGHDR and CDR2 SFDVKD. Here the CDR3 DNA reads TGTGCCACCAGTGCTAGACGGAACACCGGGGAGCTGTTTTTT. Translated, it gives CATSARRNTGELFF.

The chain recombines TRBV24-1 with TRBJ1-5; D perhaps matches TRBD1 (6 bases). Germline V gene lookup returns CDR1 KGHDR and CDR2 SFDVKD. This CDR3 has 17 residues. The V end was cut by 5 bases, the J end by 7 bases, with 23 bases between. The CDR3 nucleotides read TGTGCCACCAGTGCCCGTCCGGTCACAGGGTCAAGACAGCCCCAGCATTTT. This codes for CATSARPVTGSRQPQHF.

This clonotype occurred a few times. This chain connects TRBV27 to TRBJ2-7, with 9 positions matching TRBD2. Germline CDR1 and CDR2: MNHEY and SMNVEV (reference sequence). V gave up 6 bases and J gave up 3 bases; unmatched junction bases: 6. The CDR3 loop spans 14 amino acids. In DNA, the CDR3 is TGTGCCAGCAGCTGGCGGGGGGGAGGCTACGAGCAGTACTTC. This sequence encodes CASSWRGGGYEQYF.

The CDR3 spells CASRQGSYATNEAFF. The CDR3 region has the DNA TGTGCCTCGCGACAGGGGTCCTACGCAACTAATGAAGCTTTCTTT. The rearrangement links TRBV10-3 to TRBJ1-1; 8 nucleotides agree with TRBD1. Germline V gene data show CDR1 as ENHRY and CDR2 as SYGVKD. After removal of 11 bases from V and 7 bases from J, the junction contained 18 bases not matched to a gene. CDR3 length: 15 residues.

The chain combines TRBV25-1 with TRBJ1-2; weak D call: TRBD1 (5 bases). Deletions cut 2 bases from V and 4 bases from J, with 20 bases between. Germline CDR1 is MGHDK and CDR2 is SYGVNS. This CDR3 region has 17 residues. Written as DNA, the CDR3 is TGTGCCAGCAGTGAAGCCCCTGAAACCGGGGGAGTCTATGGCTACACCTTC. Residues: CASSEAPETGGVYGYTF.

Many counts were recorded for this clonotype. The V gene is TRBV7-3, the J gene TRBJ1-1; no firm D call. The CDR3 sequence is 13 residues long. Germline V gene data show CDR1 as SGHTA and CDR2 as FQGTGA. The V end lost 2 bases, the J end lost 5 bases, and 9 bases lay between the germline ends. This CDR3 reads CASSLDGRTEAFF. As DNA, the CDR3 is TGTGCCAGCAGCTTAGATGGTCGTACTGAAGCTTTCTTT.

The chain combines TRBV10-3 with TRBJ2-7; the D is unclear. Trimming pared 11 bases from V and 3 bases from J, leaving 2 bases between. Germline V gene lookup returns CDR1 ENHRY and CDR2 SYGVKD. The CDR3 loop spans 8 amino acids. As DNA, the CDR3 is TGTGCCCACTACGAGCAGTACTTC. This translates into CAHYEQYF.

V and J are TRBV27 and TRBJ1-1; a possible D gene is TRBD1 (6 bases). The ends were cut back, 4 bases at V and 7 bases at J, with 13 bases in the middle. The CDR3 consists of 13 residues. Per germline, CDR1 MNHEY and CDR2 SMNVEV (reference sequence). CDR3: CASSSIQGLEAFF. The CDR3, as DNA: TGTGCCAGCAGTTCTATCCAGGGGCTTGAAGCTTTCTTT.

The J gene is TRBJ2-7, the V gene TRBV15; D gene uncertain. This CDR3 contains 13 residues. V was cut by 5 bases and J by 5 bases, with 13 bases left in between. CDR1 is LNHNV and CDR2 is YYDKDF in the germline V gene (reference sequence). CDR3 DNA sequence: TGTGCCACCAGCCCACGCGAATCCCACGAGCAGTACTTC. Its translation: CATSPRESHEQYF. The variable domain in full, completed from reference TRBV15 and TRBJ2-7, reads DAMVIQNPRYQVTQFGKPVTLSCSQTLNHNVMYWYQQKSSQAPKLLFHYYDKDFNNEADTPDNFQSRRPNTSFCFLDIRSPGLGDTAMYLCATSPRESHEQYFGPGTRLTVT.

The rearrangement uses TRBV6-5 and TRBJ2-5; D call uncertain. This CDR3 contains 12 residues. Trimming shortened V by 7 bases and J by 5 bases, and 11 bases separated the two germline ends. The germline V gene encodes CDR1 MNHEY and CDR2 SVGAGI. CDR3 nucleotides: TGTGCCAGCATGGGGATGAGGGAGACCCAGTACTTC. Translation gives CASMGMRETQYF.

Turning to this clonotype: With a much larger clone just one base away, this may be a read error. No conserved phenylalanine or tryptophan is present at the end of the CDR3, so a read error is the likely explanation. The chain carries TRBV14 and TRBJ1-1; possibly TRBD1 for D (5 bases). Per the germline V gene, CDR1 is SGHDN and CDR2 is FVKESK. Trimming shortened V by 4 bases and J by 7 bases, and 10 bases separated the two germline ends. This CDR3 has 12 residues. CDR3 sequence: CASSPFGGEAFS. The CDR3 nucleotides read TGTGCCAGCAGCCCCTTTGGGGGTGAAGCTTTCTCT.

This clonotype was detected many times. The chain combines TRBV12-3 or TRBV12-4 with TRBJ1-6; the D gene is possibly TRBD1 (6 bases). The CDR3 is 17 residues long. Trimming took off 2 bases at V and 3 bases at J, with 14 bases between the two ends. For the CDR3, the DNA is TGTGCCAGCAGTTTAACGGCAGGGGCTAGCTATAATTCACCCCTCCACTTT. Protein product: CASSLTAGASYNSPLHF.

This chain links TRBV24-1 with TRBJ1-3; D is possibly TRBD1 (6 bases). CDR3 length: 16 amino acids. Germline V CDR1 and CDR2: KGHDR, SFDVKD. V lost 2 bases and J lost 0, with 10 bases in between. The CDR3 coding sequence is TGTGCCACCAGTGATTCCGGGACATCCTCTGGAAACACCATATATTTT. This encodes CATSDSGTSSGNTIYF.

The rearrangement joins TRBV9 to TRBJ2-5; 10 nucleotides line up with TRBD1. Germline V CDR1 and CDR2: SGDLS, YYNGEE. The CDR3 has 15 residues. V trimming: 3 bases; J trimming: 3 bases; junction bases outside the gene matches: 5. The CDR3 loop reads CASSATGTGEETQYF. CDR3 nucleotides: TGTGCCAGCAGCGCAACCGGGACAGGGGAAGAGACCCAGTACTTC.

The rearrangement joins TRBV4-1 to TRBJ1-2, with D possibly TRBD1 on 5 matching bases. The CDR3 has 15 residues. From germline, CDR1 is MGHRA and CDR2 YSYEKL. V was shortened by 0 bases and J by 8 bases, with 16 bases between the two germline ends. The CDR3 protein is CASSQDSGQGEGYTF. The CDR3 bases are TGCGCCAGCAGCCAAGATAGCGGGCAGGGCGAGGGCTACACCTTC.

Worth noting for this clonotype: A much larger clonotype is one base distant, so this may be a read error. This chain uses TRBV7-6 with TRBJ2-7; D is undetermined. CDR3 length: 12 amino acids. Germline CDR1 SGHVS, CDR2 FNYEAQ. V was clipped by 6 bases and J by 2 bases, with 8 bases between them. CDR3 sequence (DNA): TGTGCCAGCAGAGGCAGCCCCTACGAGCAGTACTTC. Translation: CASRGSPYEQYF.

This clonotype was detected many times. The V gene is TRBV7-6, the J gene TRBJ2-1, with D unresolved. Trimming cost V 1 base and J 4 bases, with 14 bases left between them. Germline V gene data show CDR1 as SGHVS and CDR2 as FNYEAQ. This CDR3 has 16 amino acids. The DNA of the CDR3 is TGTGCCAGCAGCTTAGAGGTCGCCTACTCTTACAATGAGCAGTTCTTC. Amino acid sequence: CASSLEVAYSYNEQFF.

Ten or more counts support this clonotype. The CDR3 loop reads CASSPSDSNEKLFF. CDR3 sequence (DNA): TGTGCCAGCAGCCCATCCGACAGTAATGAAAAACTGTTTTTT. The gene calls are TRBV4-2 and TRBJ1-4; D might be TRBD1 (5 bases). This CDR3 spans 14 amino acids. The germline CDR1 and CDR2 sequences are LGHNA and YNFKEQ. The V gene lost 4 bases and the J gene lost 4 bases, with 10 bases spanning the gap.

CDR3 nucleotides: TGTGCCAGCAGACTCGGGAGCTCCTATAATTCACCCCTCCACTTT. It is translated as CASRLGSSYNSPLHF. The J gene is TRBJ1-6, the V gene TRBV2, with no clear D. The CDR3 runs to 15 residues. V shed 6 bases and J shed 0 bases, with 9 bases lying between them. Germline V gene sequence: CDR1 SNHLY, CDR2 FYNNEI.

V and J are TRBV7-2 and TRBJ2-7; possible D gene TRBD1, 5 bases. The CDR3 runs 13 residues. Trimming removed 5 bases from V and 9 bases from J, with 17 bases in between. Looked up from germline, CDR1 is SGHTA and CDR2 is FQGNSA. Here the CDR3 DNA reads TGTGCCAGCAGCCAGGTCGCGACAGAATGGCAGTACTTC. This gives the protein CASSQVATEWQYF.

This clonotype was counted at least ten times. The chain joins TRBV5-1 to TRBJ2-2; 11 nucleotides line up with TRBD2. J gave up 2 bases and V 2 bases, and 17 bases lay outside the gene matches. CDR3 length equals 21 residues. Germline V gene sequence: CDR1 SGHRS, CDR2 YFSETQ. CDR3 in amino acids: CASSFAPPNVGLAENTGELFF. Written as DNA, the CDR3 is TGCGCCAGCAGCTTCGCTCCTCCAAATGTGGGACTAGCGGAAAACACCGGGGAGCTGTTTTTT.